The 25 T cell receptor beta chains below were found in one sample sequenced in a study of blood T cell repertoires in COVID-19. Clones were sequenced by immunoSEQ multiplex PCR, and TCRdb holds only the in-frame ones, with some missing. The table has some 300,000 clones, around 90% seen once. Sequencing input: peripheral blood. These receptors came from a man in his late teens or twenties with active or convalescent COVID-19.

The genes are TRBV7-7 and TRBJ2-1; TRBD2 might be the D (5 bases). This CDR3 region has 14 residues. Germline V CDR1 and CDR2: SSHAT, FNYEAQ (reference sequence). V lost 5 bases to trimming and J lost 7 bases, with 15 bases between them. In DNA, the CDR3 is TGTGCCAGCAGCCAAATAAGCGGAAGGAATGAGCAGTTCTTC. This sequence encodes CASSQISGRNEQFF.

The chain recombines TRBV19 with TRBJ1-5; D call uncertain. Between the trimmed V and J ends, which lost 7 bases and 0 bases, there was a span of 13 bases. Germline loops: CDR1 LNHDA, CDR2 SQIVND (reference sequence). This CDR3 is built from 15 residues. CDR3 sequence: CASNVRRDSNQPQHF. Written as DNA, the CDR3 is TGTGCCAGTAACGTTCGGAGGGATAGCAATCAGCCCCAGCATTTT.

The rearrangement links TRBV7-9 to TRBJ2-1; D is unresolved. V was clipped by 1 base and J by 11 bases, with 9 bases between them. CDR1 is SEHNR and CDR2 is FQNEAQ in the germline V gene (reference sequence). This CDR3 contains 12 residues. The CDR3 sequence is CASSLGRGKQFF. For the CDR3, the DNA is TGTGCCAGCAGCTTAGGTCGCGGTAAGCAGTTCTTC.

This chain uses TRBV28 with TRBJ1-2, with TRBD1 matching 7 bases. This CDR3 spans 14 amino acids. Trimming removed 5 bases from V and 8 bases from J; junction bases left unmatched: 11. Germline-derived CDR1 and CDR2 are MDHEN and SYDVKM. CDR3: CASSPIQGFGGYTF. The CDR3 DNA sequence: TGTGCCAGCAGTCCTATACAGGGGTTCGGGGGCTACACCTTC.

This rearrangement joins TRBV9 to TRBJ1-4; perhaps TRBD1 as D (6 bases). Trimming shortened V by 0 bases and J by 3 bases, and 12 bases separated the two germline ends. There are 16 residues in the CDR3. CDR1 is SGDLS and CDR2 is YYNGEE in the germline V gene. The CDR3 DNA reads TGTGCCAGCAGCGTAGAACAGGGAGTGGCTAATGAAAAACTGTTTTTT. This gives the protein CASSVEQGVANEKLFF.

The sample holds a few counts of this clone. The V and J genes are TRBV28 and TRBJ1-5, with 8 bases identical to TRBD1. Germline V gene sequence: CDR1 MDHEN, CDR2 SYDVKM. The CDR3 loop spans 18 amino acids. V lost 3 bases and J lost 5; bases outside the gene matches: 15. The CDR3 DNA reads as TGTGCCAGCAGTTTCACCGGGACAGGTTTACCCTTTCATCAGCCCCAGCATTTT. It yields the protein CASSFTGTGLPFHQPQHF.

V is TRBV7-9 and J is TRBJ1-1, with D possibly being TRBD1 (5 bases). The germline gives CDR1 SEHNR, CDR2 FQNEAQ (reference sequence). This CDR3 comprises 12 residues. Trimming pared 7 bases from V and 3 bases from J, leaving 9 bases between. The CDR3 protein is CASTLGDTEAFF. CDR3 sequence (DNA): TGTGCCAGCACTCTAGGGGACACTGAAGCTTTCTTT.

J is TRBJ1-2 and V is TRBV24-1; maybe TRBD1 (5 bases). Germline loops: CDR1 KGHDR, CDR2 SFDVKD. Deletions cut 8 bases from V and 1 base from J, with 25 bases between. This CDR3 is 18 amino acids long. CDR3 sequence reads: CATIMMQGVRSVNYGYTF. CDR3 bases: TGTGCCACCATAATGATGCAGGGCGTCCGCTCTGTTAACTATGGCTACACCTTC.

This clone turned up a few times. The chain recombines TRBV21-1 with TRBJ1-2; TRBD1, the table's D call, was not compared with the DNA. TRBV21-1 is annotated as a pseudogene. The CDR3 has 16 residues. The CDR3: CASSTTTGGGGYGYTF. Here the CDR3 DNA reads TGTGCCAGCAGCACGACGACAGGGGGCGGTGGCTATGGCTACACCTTC.

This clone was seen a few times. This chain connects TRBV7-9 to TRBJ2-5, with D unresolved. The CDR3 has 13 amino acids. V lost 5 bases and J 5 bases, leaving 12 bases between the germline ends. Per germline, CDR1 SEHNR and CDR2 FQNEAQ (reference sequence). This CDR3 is CASSQSAEETQYF. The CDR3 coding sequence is TGTGCCAGCAGCCAAAGTGCTGAGGAGACCCAGTACTTC.

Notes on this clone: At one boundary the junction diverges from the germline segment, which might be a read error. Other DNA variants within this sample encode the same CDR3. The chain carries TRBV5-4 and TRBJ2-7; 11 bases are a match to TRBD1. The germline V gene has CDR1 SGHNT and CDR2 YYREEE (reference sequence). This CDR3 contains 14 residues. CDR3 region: CASSLGQGVDEQYF. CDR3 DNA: TGCGCCAGCAGCTTGGGACAGGGGGTAGACGAGCAGTACTTC. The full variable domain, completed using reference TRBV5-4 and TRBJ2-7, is ETGVTQSPTHLIKTRGQQVTLRCSSQSGHNTVSWYQQALGQGPQFIFQYYREEENGRGNFPPRFSGLQFPNYSSELNVNALELDDSALYLCASSLGQGVDEQYFGPGTRLTVT.

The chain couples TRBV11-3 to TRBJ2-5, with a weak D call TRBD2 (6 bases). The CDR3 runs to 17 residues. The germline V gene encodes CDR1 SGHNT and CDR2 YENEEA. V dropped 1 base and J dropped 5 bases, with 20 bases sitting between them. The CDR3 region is CASSLGVRGHVTETQYF. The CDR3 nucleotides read TGTGCCAGCAGCTTAGGGGTGCGGGGCCACGTTACGGAGACCCAGTACTTC.

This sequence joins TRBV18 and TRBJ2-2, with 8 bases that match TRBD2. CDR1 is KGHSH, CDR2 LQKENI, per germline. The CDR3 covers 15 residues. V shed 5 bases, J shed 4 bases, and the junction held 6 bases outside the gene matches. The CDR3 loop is CASSAIAGRTGELFF. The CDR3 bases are TGTGCCAGCTCAGCCATAGCGGGGCGCACCGGGGAGCTGTTTTTT.

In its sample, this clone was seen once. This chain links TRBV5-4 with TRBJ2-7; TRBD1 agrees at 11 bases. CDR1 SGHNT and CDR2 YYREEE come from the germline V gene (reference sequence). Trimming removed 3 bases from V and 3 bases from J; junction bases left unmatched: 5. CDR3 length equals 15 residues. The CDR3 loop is CASSSKGQGDYEQYF. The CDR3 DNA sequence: TGTGCCAGCAGCTCCAAGGGACAGGGGGACTACGAGCAGTACTTC.

CDR3 sequence reads: CAISANGEAFF. In DNA form, the CDR3 reads TGTGCCATCAGTGCAAACGGTGAAGCTTTCTTT. This chain uses TRBV10-3 with TRBJ1-1; no reliable D call. The V gene's germline CDR1 is ENHRY and CDR2 SYGVKD. This CDR3 is 11 amino acids long. Trimming left V 4 bases short and J 7 bases short, with 7 bases between.

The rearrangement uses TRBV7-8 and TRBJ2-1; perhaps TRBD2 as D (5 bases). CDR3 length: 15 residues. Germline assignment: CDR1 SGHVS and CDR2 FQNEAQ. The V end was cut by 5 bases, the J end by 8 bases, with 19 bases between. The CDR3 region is CASSLSPARGHEQFF. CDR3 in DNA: TGTGCCAGCAGCCTATCCCCCGCGAGAGGGCATGAGCAGTTCTTC.

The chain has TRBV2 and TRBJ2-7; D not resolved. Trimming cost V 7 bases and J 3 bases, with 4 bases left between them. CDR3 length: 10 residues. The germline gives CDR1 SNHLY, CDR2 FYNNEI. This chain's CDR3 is CASTGYEQYF. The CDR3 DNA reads TGTGCCAGCACAGGCTACGAGCAGTACTTC.

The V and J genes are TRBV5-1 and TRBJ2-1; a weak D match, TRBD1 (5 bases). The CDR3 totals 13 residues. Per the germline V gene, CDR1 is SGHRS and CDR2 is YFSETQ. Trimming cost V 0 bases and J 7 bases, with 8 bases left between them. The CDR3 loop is CASSLGQHNEQFF. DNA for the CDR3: TGCGCCAGCAGCTTGGGACAGCATAATGAGCAGTTCTTC.

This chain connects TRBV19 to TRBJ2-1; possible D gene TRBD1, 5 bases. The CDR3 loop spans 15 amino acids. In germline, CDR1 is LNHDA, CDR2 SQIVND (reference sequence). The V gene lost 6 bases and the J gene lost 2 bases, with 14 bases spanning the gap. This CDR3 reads CASRVVRGPYNEQFF. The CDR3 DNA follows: TGTGCCAGTAGGGTGGTAAGGGGCCCCTACAATGAGCAGTTCTTC. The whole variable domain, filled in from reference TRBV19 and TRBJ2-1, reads DGGITQSPKYLFRKEGQNVTLSCEQNLNHDAMYWYRQDPGQGLRLIYYSQIVNDFQKGDIAEGYSVSREKKESFPLTVTSAQKNPTAFYLCASRVVRGPYNEQFFGPGTRLTVL.

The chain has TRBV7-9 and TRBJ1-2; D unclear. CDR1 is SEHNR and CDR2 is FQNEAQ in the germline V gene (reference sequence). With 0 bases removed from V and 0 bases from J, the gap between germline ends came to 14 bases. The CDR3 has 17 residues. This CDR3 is CASSLAGGSLSNYGYTF. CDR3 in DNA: TGTGCCAGCAGCTTAGCGGGAGGGTCGCTGTCTAACTATGGCTACACCTTC.

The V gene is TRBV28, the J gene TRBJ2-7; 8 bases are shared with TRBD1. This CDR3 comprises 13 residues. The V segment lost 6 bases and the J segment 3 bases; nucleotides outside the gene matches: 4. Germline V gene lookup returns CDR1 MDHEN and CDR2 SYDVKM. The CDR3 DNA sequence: TGTGCCAGCAGACCCGGGACAGGCTACGAGCAGTACTTC. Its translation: CASRPGTGYEQYF.

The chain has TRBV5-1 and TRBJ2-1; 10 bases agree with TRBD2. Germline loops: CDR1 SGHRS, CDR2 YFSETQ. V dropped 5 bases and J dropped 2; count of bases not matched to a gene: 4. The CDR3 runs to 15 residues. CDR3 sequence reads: CASSNSGRTYNEQFF. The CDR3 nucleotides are TGCGCCAGCAGTAATAGCGGGAGGACCTACAATGAGCAGTTCTTC.

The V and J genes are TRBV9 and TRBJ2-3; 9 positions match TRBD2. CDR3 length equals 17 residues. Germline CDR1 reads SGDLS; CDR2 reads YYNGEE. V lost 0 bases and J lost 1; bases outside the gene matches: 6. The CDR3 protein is CASSVAGGRAGTDTQYF. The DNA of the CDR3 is TGTGCCAGCAGCGTAGCGGGCGGGAGGGCCGGCACAGATACGCAGTATTTT. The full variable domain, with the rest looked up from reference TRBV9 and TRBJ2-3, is DSGVTQTPKHLITATGQRVTLRCSPRSGDLSVYWYQQSLDQGLQFLIQYYNGEERAKGNILERFSAQQFPDLHSELNLSSLELGDSALYFCASSVAGGRAGTDTQYFGPGTRLTVL.

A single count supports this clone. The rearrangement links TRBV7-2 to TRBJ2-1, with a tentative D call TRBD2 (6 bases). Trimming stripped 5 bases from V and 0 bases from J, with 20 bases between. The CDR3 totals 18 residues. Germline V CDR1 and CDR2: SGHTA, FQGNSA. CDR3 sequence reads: CASSPWGVGASSYNEQFF. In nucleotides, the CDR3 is TGTGCCAGCAGCCCCTGGGGGGTCGGGGCAAGCTCCTACAATGAGCAGTTCTTC.

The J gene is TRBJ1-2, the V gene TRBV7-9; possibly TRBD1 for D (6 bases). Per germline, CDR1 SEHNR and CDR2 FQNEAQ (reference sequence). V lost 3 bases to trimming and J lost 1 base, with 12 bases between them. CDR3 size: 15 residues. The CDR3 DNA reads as TGTGCCAGCAGCTTTAGCCGAGGGGGTAACTATGGCTACACCTTC. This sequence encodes CASSFSRGGNYGYTF.